The T cell receptor (beta chain) described here comes from a study of cytomegalovirus exposure and HLA in healthy donors. On this clone: Antigen unknown. One junction end disagrees with the germline gene, perhaps due to a read error. This sample includes further DNA sequences coding for the same CDR3.

The CDR3 has 14 residues. CDR1 MNHNS and CDR2 SASEGT come from the germline V gene. Study-wide results and caveats: There were a few CMV-associated chains whose specificity for CMV antigens was confirmed in vitro. Many donors carried some public TCRs, although rarity characterized most TCR sequences. HLA alleles showed associations with 15,000 to 20,000 TCR beta sequences in a later analysis, at a 0.05 false discovery rate.

The PCR employed 60 Vbeta primers together with 13 Jbeta primers. Using immunoSEQ multiplex PCR, the repertoire was profiled, and TCRdb retains in-frame clones only, with some absent. The sample yields over 85,000 clones, approximately 82% seen once. The chain carries TRBV6-1 and TRBJ1-1; TRBD1 matches 8 bases. The sequence came from a female donor in good health and CMV-seropositive. The sample taken for sequencing was PBMCs. The CDR3 loop is CASRWTGTLTEAFF. CDR3 DNA sequence: TGTGCCAGCAGGTGGACAGGGACCTTAACTGAGGCTTTCTTT.